The entry below describes one T cell receptor beta chain. What it binds is not known. These data come from a study of cytomegalovirus exposure and HLA in healthy donors. Clones were sequenced by immunoSEQ multiplex PCR, and TCRdb holds only the in-frame ones, with some missing. The table includes about 240,000 clones, about 90% detected once. CDR3 length equals 16 residues. Germline CDR1 reads SNHLY; CDR2 reads FYNNEI. After removal of 7 bases from V and 0 bases from J, the junction contained 8 bases not matched to a gene. Study-wide results and limits: The TCR clusters that emerged in the first cohort tended, a later analysis found, to co-occur in the approximately 130 validation repertoires. Overall, approximately 150 TCR beta chains were annotated as cytomegalovirus-associated.

The V and J genes are TRBV2 and TRBJ2-3, with TRBD2 matching over 9 bases. This TCR was recovered from a woman in her thirties in good health and CMV-seropositive. Sample: PBMCs. In DNA form, the CDR3 reads TGTGCCAGCATGATCCATCTAGCGGGAAGCACAGATACGCAGTATTTT. As protein: CASMIHLAGSTDTQYF.